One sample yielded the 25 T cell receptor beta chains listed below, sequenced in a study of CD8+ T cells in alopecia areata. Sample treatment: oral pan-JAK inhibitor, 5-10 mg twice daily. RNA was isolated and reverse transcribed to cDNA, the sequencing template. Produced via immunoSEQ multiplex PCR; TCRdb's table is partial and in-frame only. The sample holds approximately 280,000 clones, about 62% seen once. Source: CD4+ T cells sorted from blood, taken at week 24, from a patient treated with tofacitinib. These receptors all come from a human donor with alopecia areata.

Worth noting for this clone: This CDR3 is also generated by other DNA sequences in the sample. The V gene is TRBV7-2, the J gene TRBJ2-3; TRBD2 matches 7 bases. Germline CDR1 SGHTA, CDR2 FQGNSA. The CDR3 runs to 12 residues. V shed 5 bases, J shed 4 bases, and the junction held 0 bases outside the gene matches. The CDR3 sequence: CASSGLADTQYF. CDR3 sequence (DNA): TGTGCCAGCAGCGGACTAGCAGATACGCAGTATTTT.

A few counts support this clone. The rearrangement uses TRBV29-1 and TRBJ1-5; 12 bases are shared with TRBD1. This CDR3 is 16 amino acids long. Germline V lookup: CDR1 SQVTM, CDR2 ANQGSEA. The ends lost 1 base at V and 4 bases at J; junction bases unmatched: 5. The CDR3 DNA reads TGCAGCGTTGAAGCCGGGGACAGGGGGCTGAATCAGCCCCAGCATTTT. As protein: CSVEAGDRGLNQPQHF. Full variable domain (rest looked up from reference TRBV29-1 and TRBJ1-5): SAVISQKPSRDICQRGTSLTIQCQVDSQVTMMFWYRQQPGQSLTLIATANQGSEATYESGFVIDKFPISRPNLTFSTLTVSNMSPEDSSIYLCSVEAGDRGLNQPQHFGDGTRLSIL.

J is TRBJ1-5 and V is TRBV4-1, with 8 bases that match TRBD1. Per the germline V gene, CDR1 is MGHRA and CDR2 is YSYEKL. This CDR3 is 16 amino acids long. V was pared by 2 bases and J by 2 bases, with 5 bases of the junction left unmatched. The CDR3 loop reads CASSQPDRDRNQPQHF. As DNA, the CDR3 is TGCGCCAGCAGCCAACCGGACAGGGACCGCAATCAGCCCCAGCATTTT.

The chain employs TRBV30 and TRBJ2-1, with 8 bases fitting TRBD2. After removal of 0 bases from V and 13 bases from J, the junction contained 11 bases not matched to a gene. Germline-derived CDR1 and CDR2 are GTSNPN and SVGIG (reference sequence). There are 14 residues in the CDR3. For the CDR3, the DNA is TGTGCCTGGAGTGTTGTTTTGGGGACTAGTATCCAGTTCTTC. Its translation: CAWSVVLGTSIQFF.

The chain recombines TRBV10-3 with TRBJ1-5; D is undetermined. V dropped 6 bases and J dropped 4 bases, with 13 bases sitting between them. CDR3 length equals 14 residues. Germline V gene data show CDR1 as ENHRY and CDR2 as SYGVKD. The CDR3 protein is CAISDQIGNQPQHF. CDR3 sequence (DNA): TGTGCCATCAGCGATCAGATAGGAAATCAGCCCCAGCATTTT.

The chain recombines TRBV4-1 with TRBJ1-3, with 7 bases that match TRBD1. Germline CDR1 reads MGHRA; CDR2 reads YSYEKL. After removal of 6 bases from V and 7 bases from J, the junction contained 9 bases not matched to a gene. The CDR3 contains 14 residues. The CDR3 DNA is TGCGCCAGCAGTCCCGACAGGGTAAGCAACACCATATATTTT. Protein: CASSPDRVSNTIYF.

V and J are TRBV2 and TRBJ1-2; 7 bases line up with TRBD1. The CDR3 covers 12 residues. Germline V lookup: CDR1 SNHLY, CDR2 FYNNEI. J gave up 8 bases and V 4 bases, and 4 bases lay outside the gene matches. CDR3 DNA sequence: TGTGCCAGCAGTGCGGGACAGATGGGCTACACCTTC. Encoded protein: CASSAGQMGYTF.

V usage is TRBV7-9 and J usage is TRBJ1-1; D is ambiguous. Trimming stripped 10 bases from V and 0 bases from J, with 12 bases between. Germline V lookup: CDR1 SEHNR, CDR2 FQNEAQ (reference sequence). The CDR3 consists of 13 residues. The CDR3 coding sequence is TGTGCCACCACCGATCAGGTGAACACTGAAGCTTTCTTT. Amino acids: CATTDQVNTEAFF. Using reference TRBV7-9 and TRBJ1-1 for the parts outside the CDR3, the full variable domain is DTGVSQNPRHKITKRGQNVTFRCDPISEHNRLYWYRQTLGQGPEFLTYFQNEAQLEKSRLLSDRFSAERPKGSFSTLEIQRTEQGDSAMYLCATTDQVNTEAFFGQGTRLTVV.

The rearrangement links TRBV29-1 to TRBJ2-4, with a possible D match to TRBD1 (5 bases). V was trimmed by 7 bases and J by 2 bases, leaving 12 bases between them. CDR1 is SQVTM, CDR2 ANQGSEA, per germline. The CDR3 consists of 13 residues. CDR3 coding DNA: TGCAGCGCCCGGACACCATCCAAAAACATTCAGTACTTC. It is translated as CSARTPSKNIQYF.

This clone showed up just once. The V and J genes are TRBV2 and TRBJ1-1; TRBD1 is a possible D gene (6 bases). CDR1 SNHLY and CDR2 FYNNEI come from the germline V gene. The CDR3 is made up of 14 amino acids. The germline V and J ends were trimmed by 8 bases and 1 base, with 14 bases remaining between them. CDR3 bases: TGTGCCAGCGATACGGGACACAAGAACACTGAAGCTTTCTTT. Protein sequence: CASDTGHKNTEAFF.

CDR3 DNA: TGTGCCAGTAGCAAACTAGCGGCCTACTCCTACAATGAGCAGTTCTTC. Residues: CASSKLAAYSYNEQFF. This chain joins TRBV19 and TRBJ2-1, with TRBD2 identical over 8 bases. The CDR3 is 16 residues long. CDR1 is LNHDA, CDR2 SQIVND, per germline (reference sequence). J lost 0 bases, V lost 6 bases, and 7 bases had no gene match. Full variable domain (outside the CDR3, taken from reference TRBV19 and TRBJ2-1): DGGITQSPKYLFRKEGQNVTLSCEQNLNHDAMYWYRQDPGQGLRLIYYSQIVNDFQKGDIAEGYSVSREKKESFPLTVTSAQKNPTAFYLCASSKLAAYSYNEQFFGPGTRLTVL.

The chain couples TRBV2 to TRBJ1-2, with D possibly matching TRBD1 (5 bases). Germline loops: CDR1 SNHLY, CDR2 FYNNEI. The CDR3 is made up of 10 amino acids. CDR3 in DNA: TGTGGGACAAGGGACTATGGCTACACCTTC. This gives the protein CGTRDYGYTF.

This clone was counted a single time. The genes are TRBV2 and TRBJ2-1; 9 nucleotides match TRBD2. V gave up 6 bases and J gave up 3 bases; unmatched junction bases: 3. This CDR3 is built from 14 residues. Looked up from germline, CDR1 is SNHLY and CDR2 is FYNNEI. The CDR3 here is CASRERGDYNEQFF. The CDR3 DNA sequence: TGTGCCAGCAGGGAGCGGGGGGACTACAATGAGCAGTTCTTC.

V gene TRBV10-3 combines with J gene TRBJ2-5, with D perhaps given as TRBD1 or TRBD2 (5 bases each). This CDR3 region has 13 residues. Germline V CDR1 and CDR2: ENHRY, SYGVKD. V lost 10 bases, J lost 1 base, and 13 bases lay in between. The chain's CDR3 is CATLETVQETQYF. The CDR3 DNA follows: TGTGCCACACTAGAGACAGTCCAAGAGACCCAGTACTTC.

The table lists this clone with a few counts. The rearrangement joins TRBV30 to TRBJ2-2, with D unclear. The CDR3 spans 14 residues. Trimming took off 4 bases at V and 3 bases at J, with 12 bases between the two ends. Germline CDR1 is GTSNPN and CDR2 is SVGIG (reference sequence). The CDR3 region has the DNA TGTGCCTGGAATCTAATCCCGGACACCGGGGAGCTGTTTTTT. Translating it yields CAWNLIPDTGELFF.

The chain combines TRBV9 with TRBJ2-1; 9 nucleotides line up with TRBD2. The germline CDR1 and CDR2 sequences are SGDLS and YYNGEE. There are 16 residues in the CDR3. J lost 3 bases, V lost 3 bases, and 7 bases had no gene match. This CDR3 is CASSAPGTSNYNEQFF. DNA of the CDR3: TGTGCCAGCAGCGCACCCGGGACTAGCAACTACAATGAGCAGTTCTTC. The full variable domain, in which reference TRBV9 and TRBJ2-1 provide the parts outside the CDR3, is DSGVTQTPKHLITATGQRVTLRCSPRSGDLSVYWYQQSLDQGLQFLIQYYNGEERAKGNILERFSAQQFPDLHSELNLSSLELGDSALYFCASSAPGTSNYNEQFFGPGTRLTVL.

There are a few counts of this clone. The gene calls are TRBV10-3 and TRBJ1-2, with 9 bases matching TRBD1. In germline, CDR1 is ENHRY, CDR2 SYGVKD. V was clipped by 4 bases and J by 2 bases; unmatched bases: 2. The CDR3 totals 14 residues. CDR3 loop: CAISADRGNYGYTF. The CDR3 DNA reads TGTGCCATCAGTGCCGACAGGGGGAACTATGGCTACACCTTC.

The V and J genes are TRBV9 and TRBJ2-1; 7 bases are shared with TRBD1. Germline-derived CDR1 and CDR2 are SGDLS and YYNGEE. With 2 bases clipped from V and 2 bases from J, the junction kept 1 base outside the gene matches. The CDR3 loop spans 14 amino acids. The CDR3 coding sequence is TGTGCCAGCAGCGTGACAGGGACCTACAATGAGCAGTTCTTC. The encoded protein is CASSVTGTYNEQFF.

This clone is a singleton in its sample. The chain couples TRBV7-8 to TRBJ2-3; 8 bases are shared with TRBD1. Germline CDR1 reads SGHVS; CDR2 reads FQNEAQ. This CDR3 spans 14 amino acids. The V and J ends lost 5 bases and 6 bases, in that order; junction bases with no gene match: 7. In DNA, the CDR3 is TGTGCCAGCAGCCCCCAGGGGGCAGAGGATACGCAGTATTTT. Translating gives CASSPQGAEDTQYF.

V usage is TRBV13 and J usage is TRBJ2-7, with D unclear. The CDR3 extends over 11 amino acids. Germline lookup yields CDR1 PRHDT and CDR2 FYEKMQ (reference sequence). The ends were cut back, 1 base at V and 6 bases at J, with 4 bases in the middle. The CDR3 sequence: CASSLVSEQYF. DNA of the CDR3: TGTGCCAGCAGCTTAGTATCCGAGCAGTACTTC.

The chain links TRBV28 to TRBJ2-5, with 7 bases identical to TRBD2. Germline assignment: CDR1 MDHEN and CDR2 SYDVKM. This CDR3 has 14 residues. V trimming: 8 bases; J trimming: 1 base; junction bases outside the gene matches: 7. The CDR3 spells CASRVAGVQETQYF. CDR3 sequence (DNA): TGTGCCAGCCGGGTGGCGGGGGTCCAAGAGACCCAGTACTTC.

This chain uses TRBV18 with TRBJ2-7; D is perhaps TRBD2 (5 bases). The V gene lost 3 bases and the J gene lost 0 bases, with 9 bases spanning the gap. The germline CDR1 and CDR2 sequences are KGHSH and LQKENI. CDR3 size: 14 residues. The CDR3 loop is CASSPTRDSYEQYF. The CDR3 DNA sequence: TGTGCCAGCTCACCCACCCGGGACTCCTACGAGCAGTACTTC.

CDR3 loop: CASGLRLFDEKLFF. CDR3 nucleotides: TGTGCTAGTGGTTTGAGGCTTTTCGATGAAAAACTGTTTTTT. The rearrangement links TRBV12-5 to TRBJ1-4; D is unresolved. This CDR3 is built from 14 residues. Trimming removed 2 bases at V and 6 bases at J, with 10 bases between. Germline V gives CDR1 LGHNT, CDR2 FRNRAP. The full variable domain, completed using reference TRBV12-5 and TRBJ1-4, is DARVTQTPRHKVTEMGQEVTMRCQPILGHNTVFWYRQTMMQGLELLAYFRNRAPLDDSGMPKDRFSAEMPDATLATLKIQPSEPRDSAVYFCASGLRLFDEKLFFGSGTQLSVL.

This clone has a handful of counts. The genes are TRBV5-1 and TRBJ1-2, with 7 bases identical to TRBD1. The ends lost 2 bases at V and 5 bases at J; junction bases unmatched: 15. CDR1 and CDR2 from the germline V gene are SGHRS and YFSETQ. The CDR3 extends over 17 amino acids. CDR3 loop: CASSFDPIRTGSYGYTF. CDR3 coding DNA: TGCGCCAGCAGCTTTGACCCTATTAGGACAGGCTCATATGGCTACACCTTC.

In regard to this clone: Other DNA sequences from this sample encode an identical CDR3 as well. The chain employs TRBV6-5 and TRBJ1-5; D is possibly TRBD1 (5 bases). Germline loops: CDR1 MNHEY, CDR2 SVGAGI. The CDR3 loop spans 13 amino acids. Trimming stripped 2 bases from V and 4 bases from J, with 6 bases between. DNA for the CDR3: TGTGCCAGCAGTTACGGGGGTAATCAGCCCCAGCATTTT. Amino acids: CASSYGGNQPQHF.